This TCR beta chain appears in the sequencing data of a study of blood T cell repertoires in COVID-19. Overall study context: T cells, B-cell-depleted T cells, or PBMCs provided the cDNA or gDNA that served as material.

The protocol was immunoSEQ multiplex PCR, while the TCRdb copy is restricted to in-frame clones and leaves out a portion. The data show approximately 300,000 clones, 89% seen once. Participants, about 18 to 90 years old, spanned about 26 US areas. Cohort 3 recovered donors had two negative PCRs, clearance, or symptom resolution. Germline CDR1 reads MNHEY; CDR2 reads SVGAGI. With V trimmed by 5 bases and J by 2 bases, 7 bases remained unmatched. The CDR3 spans 15 residues. Sequenced sample: PBMCs or T cells enriched from blood (not recorded which). The chain couples TRBV6-5 to TRBJ2-7, with 9 bases matching TRBD1. The sequence was obtained from a man in his sixties who had recovered from COVID-19. The CDR3 protein is CASSPEGTGTYEQYF. The CDR3 bases are TGTGCCAGCAGTCCGGAAGGGACAGGGACCTACGAGCAGTACTTC.